The next 3 T cell receptor beta chains were all read from a single sample in a study of response to subunit inactivated influenza vaccine. TCRdb re-analysed the RT-PCR reads in MiXCR, keeping a single row per CDR3 protein. This table has 500,000 or so distinct CDR3 sequences, 15% to 20% appearing once. The specimen comprised CD4+ T cells sorted from PBMCs, sampled less than 25 months after vaccination. These receptors were collected from a man between 50 and 75 years old who received an inactivated influenza vaccine.

This clonotype was seen only a few times. The chain couples TRBV20-1 to TRBJ2-3; 10 bases line up with TRBD2. The germline gives CDR1 DFQATT, CDR2 SNEGSKA (reference sequence). The CDR3 spans 18 residues. The J segment lost 0 bases and the V segment lost 0 bases, leaving 9 bases of the junction unmatched. The CDR3 coding sequence is TGCAGTGCTAGAGATTTCCCTGGACTAGCGGTTAGCACAGATACGCAGTATTTT. It specifies CSARDFPGLAVSTDTQYF.

The rearrangement uses TRBV29-1 and TRBJ1-1, with a possible D match to TRBD1 (5 bases). The germline V gene has CDR1 SQVTM and CDR2 ANQGSEA. CDR3 length equals 13 residues. V lost 1 base and J 10 bases, leaving 16 bases between the germline ends. The CDR3 DNA is TGCAGCGTTGAAGGAGGATACTCGGGGCGAGCTTTCTTT. This encodes CSVEGGYSGRAFF.

The chain employs TRBV25-1 and TRBJ2-1; 9 positions agree with TRBD1. Trimming took 1 base from V and 6 from J; bases not matched to a gene: 7. This CDR3 region has 16 residues. Germline V CDR1 and CDR2: MGHDK, SYGVNS. The CDR3 is CASSELGTGNSNEQFF. The CDR3, as DNA: TGTGCCAGCAGTGAATTAGGGACAGGGAATAGCAATGAGCAGTTCTTC.